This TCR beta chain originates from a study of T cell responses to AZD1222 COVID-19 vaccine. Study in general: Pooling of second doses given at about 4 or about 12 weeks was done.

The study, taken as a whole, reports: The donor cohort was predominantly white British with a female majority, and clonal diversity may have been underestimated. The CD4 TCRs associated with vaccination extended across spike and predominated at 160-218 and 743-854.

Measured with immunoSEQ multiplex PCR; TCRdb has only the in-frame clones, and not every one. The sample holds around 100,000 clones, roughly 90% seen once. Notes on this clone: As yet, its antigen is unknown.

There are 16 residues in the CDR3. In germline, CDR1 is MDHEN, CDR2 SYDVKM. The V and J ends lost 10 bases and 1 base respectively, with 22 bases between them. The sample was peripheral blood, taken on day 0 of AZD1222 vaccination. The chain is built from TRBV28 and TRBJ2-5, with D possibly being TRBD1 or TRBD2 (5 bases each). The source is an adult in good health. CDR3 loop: CATARTGTGIQETQYF. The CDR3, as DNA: TGTGCCACCGCTCGAACGGGGACGGGGATCCAAGAGACCCAGTACTTC.